A single sample is the source of the 8 T cell receptor beta chains below, sequenced in a study of low-dose radiotherapy and immunotherapy resistance in tumors. First-strand cDNA used TRAV- and TRBV-specific primers, covering alpha and beta chains. Both a constant-region primer and a V-primer adapter served to amplify TCRs across 15 to 25 PCR cycles. TCRdb independently ran MiXCR on the reads; one entry per CDR3 protein. The sample has 80,000 or so distinct CDR3 sequences, around 17% seen once; the top ten hold approximately 1.5%. Time point specified: after trial treatment. Sample treatment: LDRT plus nivolumab, ipilimumab, low-dose cyclophosphamide and aspirin (RACIN trial). The specimen comprised PBMCs, sampled after low-dose radiotherapy plus immunotherapy. These receptors came from a male donor with prostate cancer.

This clonotype was picked up many times. This rearrangement joins TRBV20-1 to TRBJ2-1; possible D gene TRBD2, 6 bases. Germline assignment: CDR1 DFQATT and CDR2 SNEGSKA (reference sequence). Trimming cost V 5 bases and J 7 bases, with 18 bases left between them. CDR3 length: 14 amino acids. CDR3 nucleotides: TGCAGTGCTCGCGAAACGGGGCTAGCGAATGAGCAGTTCTTC. This gives the protein CSARETGLANEQFF.

The J gene is TRBJ2-7, the V gene TRBV7-2, with 14 bases that match TRBD2. Germline V lookup: CDR1 SGHTA, CDR2 FQGNSA. The CDR3 spans 15 residues. Trimming cost V 6 bases and J 7 bases; bases outside gene matches: 8. For the CDR3, the DNA is TGTGCCAGCAGTCCGGGACTAGCGGGAGAAGGAGAGCAGTACTTC. Its translation: CASSPGLAGEGEQYF.

Note on this clonotype: It differs at one base from a far larger clone, so likely a read error. The CDR3 nucleotides read TGCAGTGCAGCCGGGACTAGCGGATACGAGCAGTTCTTC. It yields the protein CSAAGTSGYEQFF. V gene TRBV20-1 combines with J gene TRBJ2-1, with TRBD2 matching 11 bases. The V gene end was trimmed by 6 bases and the J gene end by 10 bases; junction bases not matched to a gene: 8. This CDR3 has 13 residues. Germline V gene sequence: CDR1 DFQATT, CDR2 SNEGSKA (reference sequence).

This clonotype was found many times. The V gene is TRBV19, the J gene TRBJ2-4; D call uncertain. The V gene's germline CDR1 is LNHDA and CDR2 SQIVND (reference sequence). The V and J ends lost 5 bases and 0 bases respectively, with 17 bases between them. The CDR3 runs to 17 residues. The CDR3 DNA reads TGTGCCAGTAGTCCGATCTTCCAGGCCCAAGCCAAAAACATTCAGTACTTC. Its translation: CASSPIFQAQAKNIQYF.

This clonotype was found many times. The gene calls are TRBV2 and TRBJ1-5; TRBD1 aligns across 7 bases. The junction had 6 bases not matched to a gene; V was cut back by 6 bases and J by 4 bases. This CDR3 region has 14 residues. Germline V gene data show CDR1 as SNHLY and CDR2 as FYNNEI. DNA for the CDR3: TGTGCCAGCAGCTGGACAGGTGAAAATCAGCCCCAGCATTTT. The encoded protein is CASSWTGENQPQHF.

This clonotype occurred many times. The CDR3 DNA reads as TGTGCCAGCACTCGGGGGGGGACTGAAGCTTTCTTT. Translating gives CASTRGGTEAFF. This sequence joins TRBV12-3 or TRBV12-4 and TRBJ1-1; D is perhaps TRBD1 (5 bases). This CDR3 is 12 amino acids long. With 7 bases removed from V and 5 bases from J, the gap between germline ends came to 11 bases.

The table lists this clonotype with many counts. The chain uses TRBV4-3 and TRBJ1-2; TRBD1 is a possible D gene (6 bases). V gave up 0 bases and J gave up 4 bases, with 15 bases separating them. CDR1 is LGHNA, CDR2 YSLEER, per germline. This CDR3 spans 16 amino acids. The CDR3: CASSQDIRGGLYGYTF. The CDR3 nucleotides are TGCGCCAGCAGCCAAGATATCCGAGGGGGGCTCTATGGCTACACCTTC.

Many counts were recorded for this clonotype. The chain recombines TRBV15 with TRBJ2-1; D gene uncertain. CDR3 length: 15 amino acids. Germline CDR1 reads LNHNV; CDR2 reads YYDKDF (reference sequence). Trimming left V 0 bases short and J 3 bases short, with 9 bases between. The CDR3 bases are TGTGCCACCAGCAGAGAACGACCAAGCTACAATGAGCAGTTCTTC. This gives the protein CATSRERPSYNEQFF.